Following are 20 T cell receptor beta chains from one sample sequenced in a study of T-cell memory formation after mild COVID-19. TCRdb re-called the 5' RACE reads through MiXCR, storing one row per CDR3 protein. This sample has 250,000 to 300,000 distinct CDR3 sequences, with less than 9.5% found just once. Sequencing was done on a sample of PBMCs or a T cell subset sorted from them (not recorded which). These receptors came from a man in his late teens or twenties who had mild COVID-19 (a few samples of this study predate the infection). Cell type and time point are not known.

The chain carries TRBV6-1 and TRBJ2-7, with TRBD1 matching 7 bases. The CDR3 totals 14 residues. Germline trimming cut 3 bases from V and 7 bases from J; bases unmatched to any gene: 9. The germline gives CDR1 MNHNS, CDR2 SASEGT. The CDR3: CASSEQTGLGEQYV. CDR3 bases: TGTGCCAGCAGTGAGCAGACAGGGTTGGGAGAGCAGTACGTC.

This clonotype was seen repeatedly, ten times or more. V gene TRBV7-2 combines with J gene TRBJ2-3; D is tentatively TRBD1 or TRBD2 (6 bases each). The CDR3 is 16 amino acids. V was clipped by 0 bases and J by 3 bases, with 13 bases between them. Germline V gene sequence: CDR1 SGHTA, CDR2 FQGNSA. Written as DNA, the CDR3 is TGTGCCAGCAGCTTAGCGCCGGGGGCGATGACAGATACGCAGTATTTT. Its translation is CASSLAPGAMTDTQYF.

This clonotype was counted at least ten times. V is TRBV7-6 and J is TRBJ1-3; D unclear. The V and J ends lost 0 bases and 0 bases respectively, with 9 bases between them. The CDR3 has 16 amino acids. CDR1 is SGHVS, CDR2 FNYEAQ, per germline. CDR3 DNA sequence: TGTGCCAGCAGCTTAGCGGCAGGCAGCTCTGGAAACACCATATATTTT. It codes for CASSLAAGSSGNTIYF.

The V and J genes are TRBV7-6 and TRBJ1-2, with a possible D match to TRBD1 (5 bases). The V gene lost 6 bases and the J gene lost 4 bases, with 18 bases spanning the gap. The CDR3 consists of 15 residues. From germline, CDR1 is SGHVS and CDR2 FNYEAQ. The CDR3 sequence is CASREEHSGAYGYTF. Written as DNA, the CDR3 is TGTGCCAGCAGAGAAGAACATTCCGGGGCCTATGGCTACACCTTC.

This clonotype was counted a few times. The V call is TRBV2, the J call TRBJ2-3; a possible D gene is TRBD2 (5 bases). V was clipped by 7 bases and J by 0 bases, with 20 bases between them. Germline CDR1 reads SNHLY; CDR2 reads FYNNEI. This CDR3 spans 17 amino acids. Written as DNA, the CDR3 is TGTGCCAGCACCGAAGGGCGGGTTAAAACTAGCACAGATACGCAGTATTTT. It specifies CASTEGRVKTSTDTQYF.

There are a few counts of this clonotype. The junction does not match germline at one end; this may be a read error. The CDR3 nucleotides read TGTGCCAGCTCACCCTCGACAGGGGAAGTCTTT. It yields the protein CASSPSTGEVF. V gene TRBV18 combines with J gene TRBJ1-1; TRBD1 matches 8 bases. This CDR3 comprises 11 residues. Germline V gene data show CDR1 as KGHSH and CDR2 as LQKENI. Full variable domain (missing parts from reference TRBV18 and TRBJ1-1): NAGVMQNPRHLVRRRGQEARLRCSPMKGHSHVYWYRQLPEEGLKFMVYLQKENIIDESGMPKERFSAEFPKEGPSILRIQQVVRGDSAAYFCASSPSTGEVFGQGTRLTVV.

The J gene is TRBJ2-1, the V gene TRBV12-3 or TRBV12-4; 11 bases map to TRBD2. The CDR3 is 14 amino acids. V gave up 5 bases and J gave up 10 bases; unmatched junction bases: 7. This chain's CDR3 is CASSPGTSGGEQFF. The CDR3 DNA is TGTGCCAGCAGTCCCGGGACTAGCGGAGGCGAGCAGTTCTTC.

This clonotype has a handful of counts. The chain carries TRBV20-1 and TRBJ2-1, with 9 bases identical to TRBD1. CDR1 and CDR2 from the germline V gene are DFQATT and SNEGSKA (reference sequence). The CDR3 loop spans 15 amino acids. V lost 5 bases and J lost 5; bases outside the gene matches: 10. The CDR3 loop is CSAVSGTGIHNEQFF. Written as DNA, the CDR3 is TGCAGTGCTGTGTCCGGGACAGGGATCCACAATGAGCAGTTCTTC.

This clonotype was observed a handful of times. The rearrangement joins TRBV4-1 to TRBJ2-1; perhaps D is TRBD1 or TRBD2 (5 bases each). The CDR3 length is 15 residues. Trimming left V 5 bases short and J 7 bases short, with 18 bases between. CDR1 and CDR2 (germline): MGHRA, YSYEKL. The CDR3 DNA reads as TGCGCCAGCAGCTCGAGAGGGGCGCAAGTGAATGAGCAGTTCTTC. Protein product: CASSSRGAQVNEQFF.

V usage is TRBV4-3 and J usage is TRBJ2-3; D is perhaps TRBD2 (6 bases). Per the germline V gene, CDR1 is LGHNA and CDR2 is YSLEER. The V gene lost 4 bases and the J gene lost 1 base, with 18 bases spanning the gap. The CDR3 spans 17 residues. CDR3: CASSREDGGVGTDTQYF. In DNA form, the CDR3 reads TGCGCCAGCAGCCGAGAAGACGGCGGGGTGGGCACAGATACGCAGTATTTT.

A few counts support this clonotype. The chain carries TRBV3-1 and TRBJ2-1; 8 bases are a match to TRBD2. J gave up 3 bases and V 5 bases, and 6 bases lay outside the gene matches. Germline V gene lookup returns CDR1 LGHDT and CDR2 YNNKEL (reference sequence). This CDR3 has 15 amino acids. The CDR3 DNA sequence: TGTGCCAGCAGCGACTACGGGGGGGGCTACAATGAGCAGTTCTTC. Protein: CASSDYGGGYNEQFF.

This clonotype has a handful of counts. The chain recombines TRBV10-3 with TRBJ1-4, with a weak D call TRBD1 (6 bases). Germline V gene lookup returns CDR1 ENHRY and CDR2 SYGVKD. Trimming left V 5 bases short and J 6 bases short, with 16 bases between. The CDR3 totals 15 residues. CDR3 sequence (DNA): TGTGCCATCAGTAACGCAAAGGGGGTTCATGAAAAACTGTTTTTT. Translation: CAISNAKGVHEKLFF.

Only a few counts were recorded for this clonotype. The chain couples TRBV5-6 to TRBJ1-2, with 9 nucleotides matching TRBD1. The ends lost 5 bases at V and 4 bases at J; junction bases unmatched: 15. CDR1 and CDR2 from the germline V gene are SGHDT and YYEEEE. This CDR3 spans 17 amino acids. CDR3 sequence reads: CASSNNRDRDFTYGYTF. The CDR3 DNA reads as TGTGCCAGCAGTAATAACCGGGACAGGGACTTCACCTATGGCTACACCTTC.

The V call is TRBV4-3, the J call TRBJ1-4; D not resolved. V was clipped by 0 bases and J by 0 bases, with 5 bases between them. Germline V CDR1 and CDR2: LGHNA, YSLEER. The CDR3 contains 15 residues. CDR3 in amino acids: CASSQDGATNEKLFF. The CDR3, as DNA: TGCGCCAGCAGCCAAGATGGTGCAACTAATGAAAAACTGTTTTTT.

The table lists this clonotype with a few counts. The J gene is TRBJ2-5, the V gene TRBV10-2; D remains ambiguous. The CDR3 contains 14 residues. V was trimmed by 0 bases and J by 2 bases, leaving 7 bases between them. Germline V gene sequence: CDR1 WSHSY, CDR2 SAAADI. The DNA of the CDR3 is TGCGCCAGCAGTGAGTCCCCCTTACAAGAGACCCAGTACTTC. It is translated as CASSESPLQETQYF.

This clonotype was seen a handful of times. This chain joins TRBV5-1 and TRBJ2-2, with D perhaps matching TRBD1 (6 bases). CDR1 and CDR2 from the germline V gene are SGHRS and YFSETQ. V lost 4 bases to trimming and J lost 4 bases, with 17 bases between them. CDR3 length: 16 residues. Here the CDR3 DNA reads TGCGCCAGCAGCCAGACAGGTTGGGAGACCACCGGGGAGCTGTTTTTT. It codes for CASSQTGWETTGELFF.

This clonotype was counted between two and nine times. The chain uses TRBV27 and TRBJ1-1; weak D call: TRBD1 (6 bases). Trimming shortened V by 6 bases and J by 1 base, and 24 bases separated the two germline ends. This CDR3 contains 18 residues. CDR1 MNHEY and CDR2 SMNVEV come from the germline V gene (reference sequence). The CDR3 sequence: CASRSSRWSRGGNTEAFF. The CDR3 nucleotides are TGTGCCAGCAGATCTTCACGCTGGAGCAGGGGAGGGAACACTGAAGCTTTCTTT.

V is TRBV10-3 and J is TRBJ2-6; D could derive from TRBD1 or TRBD2 (5 bases each). The germline CDR1 and CDR2 sequences are ENHRY and SYGVKD. V shed 3 bases and J shed 0 bases, with 18 bases lying between them. CDR3 size: 19 residues. The CDR3 sequence: CAISERYGTARSGANVLTF. The CDR3 DNA follows: TGTGCCATCAGTGAAAGGTACGGGACGGCCCGCTCTGGGGCCAACGTCCTGACTTTC.

This clonotype was seen many times. This chain connects TRBV6-2 or TRBV6-3 to TRBJ2-3; D perhaps matches TRBD1 (6 bases). CDR1 is MNHEY and CDR2 is SVGEGT in the germline V gene. The CDR3 runs 12 residues. The ends were cut back, 6 bases at V and 5 bases at J, with 9 bases in the middle. CDR3 sequence: CASSQGGDTQYF. In nucleotides, the CDR3 is TGTGCCAGCAGCCAAGGGGGAGATACGCAGTATTTT.

This clonotype appeared many times. The CDR3 sequence: CASSNNGGDSPLHF. The CDR3 nucleotides read TGTGCCAGCAGCAACAACGGGGGGGATTCACCCCTCCACTTT. The V call is TRBV3-1, the J call TRBJ1-6; D possibly corresponds to TRBD1 (5 bases). V shed 5 bases and J shed 8 bases, with 13 bases lying between them. Germline CDR1 and CDR2: LGHDT and YNNKEL (reference sequence). This CDR3 has 14 residues.